Below, 10 T cell receptor beta chains from the same sample are listed, as sequenced in a study of blood T cells in healthy people across ages. The authors ran a second PCR of about 7 to 11 cycles using a sample-barcoded 5' primer and a J-beta primer mix. TCRdb reprocessed the 5' RACE reads with MiXCR, giving one entry per CDR3 protein. Of over 600,000 distinct CDR3 sequences in the sample, just over 55% are singletons; the top ten hold about a quarter. Input material: blood. These receptors all stem from a man aged 35 to 55 in good health.

This clonotype was found a few times. The chain uses TRBV20-1 and TRBJ1-5; possible D gene TRBD1, 6 bases. The CDR3 sequence is 15 residues long. V lost 1 base and J lost 0, with 10 bases in between. Per the germline V gene, CDR1 is DFQATT and CDR2 is SNEGSKA (reference sequence). Written as DNA, the CDR3 is TGCAGTGCTAGAGGGGGGCCAAATAGCAATCAGCCCCAGCATTTT. It codes for CSARGGPNSNQPQHF.

This rearrangement joins TRBV28 to TRBJ1-6; 7 bases match TRBD1. Germline CDR1 reads MDHEN; CDR2 reads SYDVKM. This CDR3 contains 13 residues. J gave up 11 bases and V 4 bases, and 5 bases lay outside the gene matches. Here the CDR3 reads CASSSYRGTPLHF. The CDR3 DNA follows: TGTGCCAGCAGTTCCTACAGGGGTACACCCCTCCACTTT.

The chain links TRBV18 to TRBJ2-3; D call uncertain. The V gene's germline CDR1 is KGHSH and CDR2 LQKENI. The V end lost 3 bases, the J end lost 2 bases, and 12 bases lay between the germline ends. The CDR3 consists of 15 residues. The CDR3 coding sequence is TGTGCCAGCTCACCGATAAGGTCGATCACAGATACGCAGTATTTT. Translating it yields CASSPIRSITDTQYF.

This clonotype was detected a few times. The chain joins TRBV15 to TRBJ2-1; D unclear. The length of the CDR3 is 14 residues. V was trimmed by 5 bases and J by 4 bases, leaving 12 bases between them. Germline CDR1 and CDR2: LNHNV and YYDKDF (reference sequence). For the CDR3, the DNA is TGTGCCACCAGCCCCCGGGTAGAGTACAATGAGCAGTTCTTC. Translated, it gives CATSPRVEYNEQFF. The variable domain in full, with the rest retrieved from reference TRBV15 and TRBJ2-1, is DAMVIQNPRYQVTQFGKPVTLSCSQTLNHNVMYWYQQKSSQAPKLLFHYYDKDFNNEADTPDNFQSRRPNTSFCFLDIRSPGLGDTAMYLCATSPRVEYNEQFFGPGTRLTVL.

The chain uses TRBV4-3 and TRBJ2-3; TRBD2 agrees at 9 bases. The CDR3 runs to 19 residues. With 4 bases clipped from V and 4 bases from J, the junction kept 18 bases outside the gene matches. Germline CDR1 LGHNA, CDR2 YSLEER. The CDR3 DNA sequence: TGCGCCAGCAGCCTAAGCGGGAGGAGGGTTCAATGGCGACCAGATACGCAGTATTTT. Translation: CASSLSGRRVQWRPDTQYF.

The rearrangement joins TRBV24-1 to TRBJ2-7, with D maybe TRBD1 (5 bases). In germline, CDR1 is KGHDR, CDR2 SFDVKD. The CDR3 runs to 12 residues. Trimming took 9 bases from V and 7 from J, leaving 15 bases between them. CDR3 in amino acids: CATGTGWDEQYF. The CDR3 region has the DNA TGTGCCACCGGTACAGGTTGGGATGAGCAGTACTTC.

This clonotype was picked up many times. The chain couples TRBV4-2 to TRBJ2-7; 7 nucleotides agree with TRBD1. The CDR3 loop spans 14 amino acids. V shed 4 bases and J 0 bases; nucleotides not matched to a gene: 3. From germline, CDR1 is LGHNA and CDR2 YNFKEQ. The CDR3 sequence: CASSPGGSSYEQYF. The CDR3 DNA reads TGTGCCAGCAGCCCAGGGGGAAGCTCCTACGAGCAGTACTTC.

The chain uses TRBV12-3 or TRBV12-4 and TRBJ2-3; 7 bases line up with TRBD2. This CDR3 has 19 residues. J was trimmed by 1 base and V by 5 bases; bases with no gene match: 18. Here the CDR3 DNA reads TGTGCCAGCAGTGCCTCGGGTCTAGCGGTTAAACTCGGCACAGATACGCAGTATTTT. This translates into CASSASGLAVKLGTDTQYF.

The V gene is TRBV4-3, the J gene TRBJ2-1; D possibly corresponds to TRBD1 (5 bases). V lost 0 bases and J lost 4, with 13 bases in between. Germline CDR1 LGHNA, CDR2 YSLEER. The CDR3 extends over 16 amino acids. The CDR3 region has the DNA TGCGCCAGCAGCCAAGACTTCTTACAGGTATACAATGAGCAGTTCTTC. The encoded protein is CASSQDFLQVYNEQFF.

This sequence joins TRBV29-1 and TRBJ2-1; TRBD1 aligns across 9 bases. CDR1 SQVTM and CDR2 ANQGSEA come from the germline V gene. The CDR3 is made up of 14 amino acids. Trimming at V came to 8 bases and at J to 12 bases, leaving 17 bases not matched to a gene. As DNA, the CDR3 is TGCAGCTCTACCGGGACAGGGAGACTAGGCGGGCAGTTCTTC. Translated, it gives CSSTGTGRLGGQFF.